The entry below gives a single T cell receptor beta chain sequence along with its context. The antigen remains undetermined. The data derive from a study of shared clonotypes between healthy human individuals. The table came from immunoSEQ multiplex PCR; TCRdb's copy has only in-frame clones and leaves some out. This sample has roughly 700,000 clones, with 90% found just once. General study results and limits: Blood was the sole source, and tissue repertoires probably differ.

The donors, all of them Caucasian adults, lived in Nashville, Tennessee. The source is a young man in good health. Some clones in this sample may be carry-over from other donors' samples. The specimen sequenced was memory CD8+ T cells from PBMCs. Indicated subset: CD45RO+ cells pooled with CCR7-negative TemRA cells.

CDR3 in DNA: TGTGCCAGCAGTACTACAGGTCCTCTCAGCTACGAGCAGTACTTC. It translates to CASSTTGPLSYEQYF. The chain employs TRBV6-1 and TRBJ2-7, with D perhaps TRBD1 (5 bases). The CDR3 sequence is 15 residues long. The V end was cut by 5 bases, the J end by 3 bases, with 17 bases between. Germline V lookup: CDR1 MNHNS, CDR2 SASEGT.